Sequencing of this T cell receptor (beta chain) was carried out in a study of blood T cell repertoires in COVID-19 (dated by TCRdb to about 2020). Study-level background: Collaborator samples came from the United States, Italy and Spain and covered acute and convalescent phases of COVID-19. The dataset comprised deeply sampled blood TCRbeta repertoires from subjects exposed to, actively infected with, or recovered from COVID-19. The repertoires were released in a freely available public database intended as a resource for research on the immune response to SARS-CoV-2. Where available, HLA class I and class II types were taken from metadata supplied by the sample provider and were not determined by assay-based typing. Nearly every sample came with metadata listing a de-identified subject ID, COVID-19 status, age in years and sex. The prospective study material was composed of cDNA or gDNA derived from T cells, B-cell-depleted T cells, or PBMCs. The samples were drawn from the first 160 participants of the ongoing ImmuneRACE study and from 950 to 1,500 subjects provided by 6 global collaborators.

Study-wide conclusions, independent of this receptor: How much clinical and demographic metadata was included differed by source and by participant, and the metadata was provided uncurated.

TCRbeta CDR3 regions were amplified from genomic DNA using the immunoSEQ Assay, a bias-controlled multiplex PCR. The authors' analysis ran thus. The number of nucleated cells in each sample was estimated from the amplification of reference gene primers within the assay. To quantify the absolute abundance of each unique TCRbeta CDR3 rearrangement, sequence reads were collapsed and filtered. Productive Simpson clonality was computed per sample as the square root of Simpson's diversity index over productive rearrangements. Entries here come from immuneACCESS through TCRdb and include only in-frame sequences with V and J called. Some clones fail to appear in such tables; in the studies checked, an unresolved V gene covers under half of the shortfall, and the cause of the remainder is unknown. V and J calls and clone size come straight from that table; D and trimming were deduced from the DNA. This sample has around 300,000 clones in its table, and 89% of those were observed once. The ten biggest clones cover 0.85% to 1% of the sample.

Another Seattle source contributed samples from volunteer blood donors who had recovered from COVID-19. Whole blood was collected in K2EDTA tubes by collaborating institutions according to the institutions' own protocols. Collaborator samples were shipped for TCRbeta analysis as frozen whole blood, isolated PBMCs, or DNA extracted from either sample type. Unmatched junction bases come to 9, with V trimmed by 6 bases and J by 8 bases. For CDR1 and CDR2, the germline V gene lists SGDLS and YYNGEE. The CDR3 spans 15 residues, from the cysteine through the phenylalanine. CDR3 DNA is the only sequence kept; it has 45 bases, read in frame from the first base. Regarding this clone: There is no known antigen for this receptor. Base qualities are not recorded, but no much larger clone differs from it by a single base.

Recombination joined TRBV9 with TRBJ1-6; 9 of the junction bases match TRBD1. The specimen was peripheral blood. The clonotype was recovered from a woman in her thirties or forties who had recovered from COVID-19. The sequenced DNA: TGTGCCAGCACCCCCACCGGGACAGGGCATTCACCCCTCCACTTT. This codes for CASTPTGTGHSPLHF.